A single sample is the source of the 11 T cell receptor beta chains below, sequenced in a study of tissue T cells after allogeneic stem cell transplantation. Profiled with immunoSEQ multiplex PCR; TCRdb holds only in-frame clones, not every one. The table has thousands of clones, around half seen once. As for time point: mouse harvest day 7 after allogeneic transplant. The graft held 10^6 splenic CD5+ T cells and 10^7 T-cell-depleted bone marrow cells. Sequenced input: gut tissue. The receptor set was obtained from a female BALB/c mouse given C57BL/6 T cells with graft-versus-host disease after an allogeneic hematopoietic cell transplant.

This clone was counted a few times. The genes are named according to mouse. From the germline J gene comes the end of the CDR3, since the read stops 1 residue before it. J is TRBJ2-1 and V is TRBV13-1; 8 nucleotides match TRBD2. Losses at the gene ends were 0 bases for V and 4 bases for J; bases not matched to a gene: 3. The CDR3 consists of 15 residues. Germline V CDR1 and CDR2: NSHNY, SYGAGN. The part of the CDR3 DNA that was read is TGTGCCAGCAGTGATGGCGGGGGGGCTTATGCTGAGCAGTTC. Amino acid sequence: CASSDGGGAYAEQF. The full CDR3 reads CASSDGGGAYAEQFF.

As for this clone: All gene names here are mouse names. The CDR3 region is CASSSGTGGVYEQYF. The CDR3 DNA, read in part, is TGTGCCAGCTCTTCCGGGACTGGGGGGGTCTATGAACAGTAC. The gene calls are TRBV12-1 and TRBJ2-7; 13 bases agree with TRBD2. The read comes to an end 1 residue before the CDR3 does, leaving the germline J gene to fill in the end. This CDR3 spans 15 amino acids. The J segment lost 3 bases and the V segment lost 3 bases, leaving 4 bases of the junction unmatched. Germline values: CDR1 SGHSN, CDR2 HYEKVE.

This clone was observed a handful of times. All gene names here are mouse names. CDR3 DNA, as far as it was read: TGTGCCAGCAGTCTGTACACCTCTTCTGGAAATACGCTCTAT. Its protein is CASSLYTSSGNTLY. The entire CDR3 sequence reads CASSLYTSSGNTLYF. This sequence joins TRBV26 and TRBJ1-3, with D hard to call. The CDR3 goes on 1 residue after the read ends, and that part is filled in from the germline J gene. With 1 base removed from V and 0 bases from J, the gap between germline ends came to 7 bases. The CDR3 is made up of 15 amino acids. CDR1 and CDR2 (germline): KGHPV, FQNQEV (reference sequence).

For this clone: The gene names given are mouse names. The read is 1 residue too short to cover the CDR3 end, so that end is filled in from the germline J gene. The rearrangement joins TRBV2 to TRBJ2-3, with D perhaps given as TRBD1 or TRBD2 (5 bases each). The V gene lost 0 bases and the J gene lost 0 bases, with 7 bases spanning the gap. Germline-derived CDR1 and CDR2 are LGHNA and YSYQKL. CDR3 length equals 15 residues. The CDR3 region is CASSQDGASAETLYF. CDR3 DNA (partial): TGTGCCAGCAGCCAAGATGGGGCTAGTGCAGAAACGCTGTAT.

As concerns this clone: The genes are named according to mouse. The CDR3 end lies 1 residue beyond the end of the read and is filled in from the germline J gene. The V gene is TRBV19, the J gene TRBJ1-4, with 7 bases identical to TRBD1. CDR1 FNHDT and CDR2 SITEND come from the germline V gene (reference sequence). V shed 5 bases and J 0 bases; nucleotides not matched to a gene: 1. This CDR3 has 14 residues. The CDR3 spells CASRTGVSNERLFF. Incomplete CDR3 DNA: TGTGCCAGCAGAACAGGGGTTTCCAACGAAAGATTATTT.

Worth noting for this clone: Mouse gene names and germline throughout. The read comes to an end 1 residue before the CDR3 does, leaving the germline J gene to fill in the end. The genes are TRBV26 and TRBJ1-4; 11 bases fit TRBD1. This CDR3 spans 14 amino acids. CDR1 is KGHPV and CDR2 is FQNQEV in the germline V gene (reference sequence). V shed 6 bases and J 4 bases; nucleotides not matched to a gene: 1. The part of the CDR3 DNA that was read is TGTGCCAGCAGGGGACAGGGGGTCAACGAAAGATTATTT. Translated: CASRGQGVNERLF. The whole CDR3 protein is CASRGQGVNERLFF.

Turning to this clone: Mouse gene names apply. The read gets to within 1 residue of the CDR3 end, and the germline J gene fills in the rest. The chain uses TRBV16 and TRBJ1-1, with TRBD1 matching 8 bases. Germline V gene sequence: CDR1 SGHSA, CDR2 FRNQAP. CDR3 size: 14 residues. V shed 3 bases and J 3 bases; nucleotides not matched to a gene: 3. The CDR3 here is CASSLPGGHTEVFF. The part of the CDR3 DNA that was read is TGTGCAAGCAGCTTGCCAGGGGGCCACACAGAAGTCTTC. The full variable domain, with the rest looked up from reference TRBV16 and TRBJ1-1, is NAGVIQTPRHKVTGKGQEATLWCEPISGHSAVFWYRQTIVQGLEFLTYFRNQAPIDDSGMPKERFSAQMPNQSHSTLKIQSTQPQDSAVYLCASSLPGGHTEVFFGKGTRLTVV.

To note about this clone: Gene names refer to mouse genes. Read sequence stops 1 residue before the CDR3 end, and the germline J gene provides the missing end. The chain uses TRBV26 and TRBJ1-4, with TRBD1 as a possible D gene (6 bases). The V gene's germline CDR1 is KGHPV and CDR2 FQNQEV (reference sequence). This CDR3 has 15 amino acids. Trimming removed 4 bases from V and 0 bases from J, with 9 bases in between. The CDR3 sequence is CASSRTGLSNERLFF. CDR3 bases read: TGTGCCAGCAGTCGAACAGGGCTTTCCAACGAAAGATTATTT.

This clone is judged large (0.1 to 1%). Mouse names are used for the genes. The read comes to an end 1 residue before the CDR3 does, leaving the germline J gene to fill in the end. The V call is TRBV26, the J call TRBJ2-7; D not certain. Germline CDR1 reads KGHPV; CDR2 reads FQNQEV (reference sequence). V was trimmed by 2 bases and J by 4 bases, leaving 6 bases between them. The CDR3 runs 12 residues. Here the CDR3 reads CASSLGRYEQYF. CDR3 DNA (partial): TGTGCCAGCAGTCTGGGCAGGTATGAACAGTAC.

Points on this clone: Genes here carry mouse names. The read ends 1 residue before the CDR3 terminus; that terminus is restored from the germline J gene. This chain uses TRBV13-2 with TRBJ2-4; D not certain. CDR3 length: 13 amino acids. Germline CDR1 NNHNN, CDR2 SYGAGS (reference sequence). V lost 0 bases to trimming and J lost 5 bases, with 7 bases between them. The CDR3 bases that were read are TGTGCCAGCGGTGATGCGAACTTAAACACCTTGTAC. It codes for CASGDANLNTLY. The entire CDR3 sequence reads CASGDANLNTLYF.

This clone occurred once. Gene and germline names: mouse. The read falls 1 residue short of the CDR3 end, and the missing part is taken from the germline J gene. The rearrangement uses TRBV19 and TRBJ2-4; 10 bases map to TRBD1. The CDR3 is 13 residues long. The V and J ends lost 6 bases and 8 bases, in that order; junction bases with no gene match: 6. The V gene's germline CDR1 is FNHDT and CDR2 SITEND (reference sequence). CDR3 in amino acids: CASTRDRGFTLYF. The covered CDR3 bases are TGTGCCAGCACCCGGGACAGGGGATTCACCTTGTAC.